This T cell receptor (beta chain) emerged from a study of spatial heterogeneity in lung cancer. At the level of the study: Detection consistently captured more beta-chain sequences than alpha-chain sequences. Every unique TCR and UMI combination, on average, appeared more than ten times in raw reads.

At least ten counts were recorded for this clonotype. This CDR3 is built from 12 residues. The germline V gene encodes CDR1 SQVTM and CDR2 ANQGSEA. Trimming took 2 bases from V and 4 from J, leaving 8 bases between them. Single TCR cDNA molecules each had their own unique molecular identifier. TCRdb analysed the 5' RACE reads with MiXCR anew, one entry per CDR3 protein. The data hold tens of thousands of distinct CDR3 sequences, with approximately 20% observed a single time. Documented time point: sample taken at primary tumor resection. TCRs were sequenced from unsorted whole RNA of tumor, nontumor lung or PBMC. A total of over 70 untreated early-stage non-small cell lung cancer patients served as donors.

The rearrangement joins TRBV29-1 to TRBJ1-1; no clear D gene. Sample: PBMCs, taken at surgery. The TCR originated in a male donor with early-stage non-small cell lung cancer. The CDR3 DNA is TGCAGCGTTGAAAGTGTGCGCACTGAAGCTTTCTTT. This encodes CSVESVRTEAFF.